This T cell receptor beta chain was sequenced during a study of T cell responses to AZD1222 COVID-19 vaccine. On the study more broadly: Analysis merged second doses at about 4 or about 12 weeks.

Study-wide results and limits: As reported, nearly half of all spike-specific TCRs target variant regions that are unmutated.

A remark on this clone: Its antigen is not identified.

The repertoire was sequenced with immunoSEQ multiplex PCR; TCRdb's copy has only in-frame clones and lacks some. Here the sample spans approximately 190,000 clones, roughly 93% being singletons. V lost 4 bases and J lost 6; bases outside the gene matches: 4. The CDR3 is made up of 14 amino acids. In germline, CDR1 is MNHEY, CDR2 SMNVEV (reference sequence). The origin of this receptor is an adult in good health. Sample: peripheral blood, taken on day 0 of AZD1222 vaccination. The V gene is TRBV27, the J gene TRBJ1-5; 9 nucleotides agree with TRBD1. The DNA for the CDR3 is TGTGCCAGCAGTTCGGACAGGGGACTTCAGCCCCAGCATTTT. This sequence encodes CASSSDRGLQPQHF.